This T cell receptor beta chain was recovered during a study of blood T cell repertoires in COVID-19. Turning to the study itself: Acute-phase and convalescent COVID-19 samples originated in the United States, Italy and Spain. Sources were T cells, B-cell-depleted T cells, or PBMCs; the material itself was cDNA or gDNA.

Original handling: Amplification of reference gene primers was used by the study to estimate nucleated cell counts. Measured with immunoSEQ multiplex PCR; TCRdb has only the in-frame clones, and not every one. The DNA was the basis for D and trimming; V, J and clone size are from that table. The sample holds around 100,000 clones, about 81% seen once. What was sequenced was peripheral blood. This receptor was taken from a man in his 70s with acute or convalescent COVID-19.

This CDR3 reads CASSAGLAENTEAFF. Written as DNA, the CDR3 is TGCGCCAGCAGCGCGGGGCTTGCTGAGAACACTGAAGCTTTCTTT. The chain carries TRBV10-1 and TRBJ1-1; a weak D match, TRBD1 (5 bases). This CDR3 is built from 15 residues. Germline V lookup: CDR1 WNHNN, CDR2 SYGVQD (reference sequence). Deletions cut 6 bases from V and 1 base from J, with 15 bases between.